These 18 T cell receptor beta chains came from one sample sequenced in a study of CXCR3-negative and CXCR3-positive naive CD8 T cells. UMI labels and 5' RACE were used to prepare the TRB cDNA libraries. Reprocessing the 5' RACE reads, TCRdb reports a single entry for every CDR3 protein and omits DNA. The listing records about 5,100 distinct CDR3 sequences. Sample: naive CXCR3- CD8+ T cells from blood. Subset in this sample: CD45RO-CCR7+CD27+CD95- naive CD8+ T cells lacking CXCR3 (TNR3-). The receptors stem from a human donor in good health. Some clones in this sample may be carry-over from other donors' samples.

This rearrangement joins TRBV29-1 to TRBJ2-7. Germline lookup yields CDR1 SQVTM and CDR2 ANQGSEA. This CDR3 spans 12 amino acids. The CDR3 is CSVGQNSYERYF.

This chain connects TRBV29-1 to TRBJ1-4. This CDR3 contains 13 residues. The V gene's germline CDR1 is SQVTM and CDR2 ANQGSEA. The CDR3 here is CSVEGQEGEKLFF.

This clonotype is called medium-sized based on its frequency. The rearrangement joins TRBV29-1 to TRBJ2-3; TCRdb designates TRBD1, a call that cannot be tested without DNA. The CDR3 covers 14 residues. The germline CDR1 and CDR2 sequences are SQVTM and ANQGSEA. The CDR3 reads CSDMDRVSTDTQYF.

This clonotype is labeled medium-sized (0.01 to 0.1%) based on frequency. V and J are TRBV29-1 and TRBJ2-7; TCRdb's D gene call, TRBD1, goes unchecked for lack of DNA. CDR3 size: 13 residues. CDR1 SQVTM and CDR2 ANQGSEA come from the germline V gene. The CDR3 is CSAETGSSYEQYF.

This chain uses TRBV11-2 with TRBJ2-5; TCRdb proposes TRBD2, but this gene call is untestable without DNA. The CDR3 length is 15 residues. Germline V gene sequence: CDR1 SGHAT, CDR2 FQNNGV. This CDR3 reads CASSLSAASQETQYF.

The chain carries TRBV7-9 and TRBJ1-2; checking the TCRdb D call of TRBD1 is not possible without DNA. Germline CDR1 reads SEHNR; CDR2 reads FQNEAQ (reference sequence). The CDR3 totals 14 residues. The chain's CDR3 is CASSLAGRGNGYTF.

The chain joins TRBV29-1 to TRBJ2-3; lacking DNA, the TRBD1 call made by TCRdb goes unchecked. This CDR3 is built from 14 residues. Germline CDR1 is SQVTM and CDR2 is ANQGSEA. The CDR3 is CSVEDQGSTDTQYF.

By frequency, this clonotype is medium-sized. The genes are TRBV9 and TRBJ2-2. Germline V gene data show CDR1 as SGDLS and CDR2 as YYNGEE. The CDR3 sequence is 16 residues long. This chain's CDR3 is CASSVDSFTNTGELFF.

This clonotype is classed as medium-sized by frequency. The chain combines TRBV29-1 with TRBJ2-7; the D gene TCRdb calls, TRBD2, cannot be checked with no DNA. CDR1 is SQVTM, CDR2 ANQGSEA, per germline. This CDR3 contains 16 residues. The CDR3 loop is CSVTNPGLAGNYEQYF.

This chain uses TRBV6-6 with TRBJ1-1. This CDR3 has 11 residues. Germline V gene lookup returns CDR1 MNHNY and CDR2 SVGAGI (reference sequence). The CDR3 sequence: CASYGLTEAFF.

By frequency, this clonotype registers medium-sized. The genes are TRBV29-1 and TRBJ2-7. The V gene's germline CDR1 is SQVTM and CDR2 ANQGSEA. The CDR3 extends over 12 amino acids. CDR3 region: CSVEEASYEQYF.

This chain joins TRBV5-1 and TRBJ1-2; the TCRdb D gene call, TRBD1, has no DNA to confirm it. The CDR3 sequence is 16 residues long. Germline V CDR1 and CDR2: SGHRS, YFSETQ. This CDR3 reads CASSPQGSGGADGYTF.

The chain is built from TRBV29-1 and TRBJ2-1; no DNA is available, so the TRBD2 call from TCRdb remains unchecked. CDR3 length: 15 residues. Germline lookup yields CDR1 SQVTM and CDR2 ANQGSEA. The CDR3 loop reads CSGGTSGGAYNEQFF.

Frequency places this clonotype as medium-sized. CDR3 region: CSVGSGGLAGATDTQYF. The V and J genes are TRBV29-1 and TRBJ2-3; TCRdb's D gene call, TRBD2, goes unchecked for lack of DNA. The germline CDR1 and CDR2 sequences are SQVTM and ANQGSEA. The CDR3 sequence is 17 residues long.

This chain joins TRBV2 and TRBJ2-1. The CDR3 spans 14 residues. CDR1 SNHLY and CDR2 FYNNEI come from the germline V gene. This chain's CDR3 is CASSVGASYNEQFF.

The chain uses TRBV29-1 and TRBJ2-3. This CDR3 spans 12 amino acids. Germline CDR1 is SQVTM and CDR2 is ANQGSEA. Here the CDR3 reads CSVEDIQDTQYF.

This chain connects TRBV7-8 to TRBJ1-1. The germline CDR1 and CDR2 sequences are SGHVS and FQNEAQ. The CDR3 extends over 17 amino acids. CDR3 sequence reads: CASSSNLGSSMNTEAFF.

The chain links TRBV2 to TRBJ2-7; TCRdb's D call, TRBD1, is unchecked because there is no DNA. Germline V lookup: CDR1 SNHLY, CDR2 FYNNEI. The CDR3 contains 12 residues. This CDR3 is CSGSPGTYEQYF.